The 22 T cell receptor beta chains below come from one sample, sequenced in a study of blood T cells in healthy people across ages. Next came a second PCR, run for roughly 6 to 11 cycles, which used a sample-barcoded 5' primer along with a J-beta primer mix. A single record per CDR3 protein comes from TCRdb applying MiXCR to the 5' RACE reads. This sample carries some 800,000 distinct CDR3 sequences, approximately 25% of them seen once, and the ten largest clones take more than 3%. The same sample was also used in a study of T cells of mothers and their children.

Sequencing was performed on blood. The source is a boy younger than 18 in good health.

The J gene is TRBJ2-5, the V gene TRBV5-1; D gene ambiguous. CDR1 is SGHRS, CDR2 YFSETQ, per germline. Between the trimmed V and J ends, which lost 0 bases and 1 base, there was a span of 13 bases. This CDR3 is 16 amino acids long. As DNA, the CDR3 is TGCGCCAGCAGCTTGGCGGCAGCAACACTCCAAGAGACCCAGTACTTC. Its protein product is CASSLAAATLQETQYF.

Only a few counts were recorded for this clonotype. V is TRBV12-3 or TRBV12-4 and J is TRBJ2-7, with D tentatively TRBD2 (5 bases). CDR3 size: 21 residues. Trimming pared 6 bases from V and 1 base from J, leaving 34 bases between. In DNA, the CDR3 is TGTGCCAGCAGCTCACCTAGACAACTAGACCAACCACAGCCGGGATCCTACGAGCAGTACTTC. Its protein is CASSSPRQLDQPQPGSYEQYF.

This clonotype showed up just a few times. The chain couples TRBV6-1 to TRBJ1-3, with D unclear. The CDR3 extends over 15 amino acids. V shed 6 bases and J shed 4 bases, with 16 bases lying between them. Per germline, CDR1 MNHNS and CDR2 SASEGT. The CDR3 nucleotides are TGTGCCAGCAGCCCCAAGAGTGTAGTAGGAAACACCATATATTTT. It translates to CASSPKSVVGNTIYF.

This clonotype was counted at least ten times. The rearrangement joins TRBV19 to TRBJ2-7, with D possibly matching TRBD1 (5 bases). The V end was cut by 5 bases, the J end by 2 bases, with 13 bases between. This CDR3 contains 14 residues. Germline V gives CDR1 LNHDA, CDR2 SQIVND (reference sequence). The CDR3 region is CASSPPDRAYEQYF. Written as DNA, the CDR3 is TGTGCCAGTAGTCCTCCCGACAGAGCCTACGAGCAGTACTTC.

The rearrangement uses TRBV27 and TRBJ2-2; 8 nucleotides line up with TRBD1. V shed 6 bases and J 8 bases; nucleotides not matched to a gene: 8. The CDR3 loop spans 14 amino acids. CDR1 MNHEY and CDR2 SMNVEV come from the germline V gene (reference sequence). CDR3 region: CASSFDRDRGELFF. The CDR3 nucleotides read TGTGCCAGCAGCTTCGACAGGGACAGGGGGGAGCTGTTTTTT.

Only a few counts were recorded for this clonotype. The chain links TRBV29-1 to TRBJ2-7; no firm D call. With the DNA end fitting TRBJ2-1 better, the J assignment may be wrong. The CDR3 is made up of 13 amino acids. Germline assignment: CDR1 SQVTM and CDR2 ANQGSEA. Written as DNA, the CDR3 is TGCAGCGTTGTTTGGATTCTGAACAATGAGCAGTTCTTC. Amino acids: CSVVWILNNEQFF.

This clonotype was counted only a few times. Mismatch with germline at one junction end may stem from a read error. In nucleotides, the CDR3 is TGTGTCAGCAGCTTAAACGGGAGAAACGAGCAGTACTTC. Amino acids: CVSSLNGRNEQYF. The rearrangement links TRBV7-2 to TRBJ2-7; tentatively, D is TRBD2 (6 bases). Germline V gene lookup returns CDR1 SGHTA and CDR2 FQGNSA. This CDR3 has 13 residues.

This clonotype showed up many times. DNA for the CDR3: TGCAGTGCCGTGACTGGGGCAGATCTCCAAGAGACCCAGTACTTC. Residues: CSAVTGADLQETQYF. The gene calls are TRBV20-1 and TRBJ2-5; D might be TRBD1 (5 bases). The ends were cut back, 6 bases at V and 1 base at J, with 18 bases in the middle. The CDR3 is made up of 15 amino acids. Per germline, CDR1 DFQATT and CDR2 SNEGSKA (reference sequence).

At least ten counts were recorded for this clonotype. The rearrangement uses TRBV6-6 and TRBJ1-5; D may be TRBD1 (6 bases). This CDR3 has 13 amino acids. Germline lookup yields CDR1 MNHNY and CDR2 SVGAGI (reference sequence). V lost 6 bases to trimming and J lost 3 bases, with 9 bases between them. The CDR3 DNA reads TGTGCCAGCAGAGGACAGTCCAATCAGCCCCAGCATTTT. Protein sequence: CASRGQSNQPQHF.

This clonotype has a handful of counts. J is TRBJ1-3 and V is TRBV7-2; TRBD1 matches 8 bases. Trimming took 2 bases from V and 0 from J; bases not matched to a gene: 6. CDR1 and CDR2 from the germline V gene are SGHTA and FQGNSA. This CDR3 has 17 amino acids. The CDR3 spells CASSLLGQALSGNTIYF. CDR3 in DNA: TGTGCCAGCAGCTTATTGGGACAGGCGCTCTCTGGAAACACCATATATTTT.

The V call is TRBV4-2, the J call TRBJ2-7; D uncertain. Germline CDR1 is LGHNA and CDR2 is YNFKEQ. The CDR3 length is 16 residues. The V gene lost 5 bases and the J gene lost 3 bases, with 20 bases spanning the gap. The CDR3 here is CASSKGGPQTFYEQYF. CDR3 bases: TGTGCCAGCAGCAAAGGTGGGCCCCAAACCTTCTACGAGCAGTACTTC.

This clonotype was picked up many times. The junction differs from germline at one of its ends, possibly a read error. The chain carries TRBV6-1 and TRBJ2-5, with TRBD2 matching over 14 bases. There are 14 residues in the CDR3. Germline loops: CDR1 MNHNS, CDR2 SASEGT. The CDR3 bases are TGTGCCAGCAGTACCATTGGGACTAGCGGGAGAGGTTTCTTC. Its translation: CASSTIGTSGRGFF.

The rearrangement links TRBV10-3 to TRBJ2-3, with 7 bases lining up with TRBD1. The V segment lost 4 bases and the J segment 6 bases; nucleotides outside the gene matches: 7. Germline V lookup: CDR1 ENHRY, CDR2 SYGVKD. This CDR3 spans 14 amino acids. The CDR3 nucleotides read TGTGCCATCAGTGGTAAGGGGGCGGTGGATACGCAGTATTTT. Amino acids: CAISGKGAVDTQYF.

The chain uses TRBV2 and TRBJ2-1, with TRBD1 matching over 7 bases. V lost 3 bases and J lost 4; bases outside the gene matches: 9. Germline lookup yields CDR1 SNHLY and CDR2 FYNNEI. This CDR3 has 16 amino acids. The CDR3 bases are TGTGCCAGCAGTGACTACCCGGGACAGAATTACAATGAGCAGTTCTTC. This translates into CASSDYPGQNYNEQFF.

This clonotype was picked up many times. This chain connects TRBV6-2 or TRBV6-3 to TRBJ1-1; D gene uncertain. The V and J ends lost 5 bases and 5 bases respectively, with 15 bases between them. The length of the CDR3 is 14 residues. Germline assignment: CDR1 MNHEY and CDR2 SVGEGT. The CDR3 DNA reads TGTGCCAGCAGTGGGGTGGGCGCGAGGACTGAAGCTTTCTTT. Protein sequence: CASSGVGARTEAFF.

This clonotype was counted ten times or more. J is TRBJ1-2 and V is TRBV7-2; 10 bases match TRBD1. CDR3 size: 15 residues. V was pared by 1 base and J by 4 bases, with 3 bases of the junction left unmatched. Germline V gives CDR1 SGHTA, CDR2 FQGNSA. The CDR3 sequence is CASSLGGTGVYGYTF. CDR3 nucleotides: TGTGCCAGCAGCTTAGGTGGGACAGGGGTCTATGGCTACACCTTC.

This clonotype came up a few times. The chain has TRBV7-3 and TRBJ2-7, with D perhaps assigned TRBD1 or TRBD2 (5 bases each). The tail of the sequence fits TRBJ2-1 better, so the J call may be wrong. This CDR3 contains 15 residues. From germline, CDR1 is SGHTA and CDR2 FQGTGA. The CDR3 DNA is TGTGCCAGCAGCTTAGCAGCAGGGAGTCTGGATGAGCAGTTCTTC. Translated, it gives CASSLAAGSLDEQFF.

Remarks on this clonotype: The CDR3 does not end in the conserved phenylalanine or tryptophan, so this is likely a read error. The chain combines TRBV10-3 with TRBJ2-5; D gene ambiguous. Germline lookup yields CDR1 ENHRY and CDR2 SYGVKD. The CDR3 consists of 15 residues. V lost 2 bases and J lost 4, with 14 bases in between. CDR3 sequence reads: CAISEGEPVGETQYL. The DNA for the CDR3 is TGTGCCATCAGTGAGGGGGAACCTGTCGGAGAGACCCAGTACCTC.

V gene TRBV28 combines with J gene TRBJ2-1, with 9 bases matching TRBD1. V was pared by 6 bases and J by 9 bases, with 12 bases of the junction left unmatched. This CDR3 contains 15 residues. CDR1 is MDHEN and CDR2 is SYDVKM in the germline V gene. The CDR3 here is CASSTPGQGGGEQFF. CDR3 nucleotides: TGTGCCAGCAGCACACCGGGACAGGGCGGAGGTGAGCAGTTCTTC.

The chain carries TRBV5-1 and TRBJ2-5; 9 nucleotides align to TRBD1. Near its end, the DNA agrees better with TRBJ2-7, so the J call may be wrong. CDR1 is SGHRS and CDR2 is YFSETQ in the germline V gene. This CDR3 region has 16 residues. The CDR3 loop is CASSLGSAGQGYEQYF. In DNA, the CDR3 is TGCGCCAGCAGCTTGGGAAGCGCGGGACAGGGCTACGAGCAGTACTTC.

This clonotype showed up many times. The chain recombines TRBV7-3 with TRBJ2-3; 9 bases fit TRBD2. Trimming at V came to 5 bases and at J to 0 bases, leaving 3 bases not matched to a gene. The CDR3 sequence is 15 residues long. Germline CDR1 reads SGHTA; CDR2 reads FQGTGA. The CDR3 bases are TGTGCCAGCAGCCTAGCGGGGAGAAGCACAGATACGCAGTATTTT. As protein: CASSLAGRSTDTQYF.

There are a few counts of this clonotype. At one end, the junction sequence differs from germline, possibly due to a read error. The CDR3 DNA reads as TGCGCCTGCAGCCAAGAAACGGAACTAGGGGGGACCCAGTACTTC. This gives the protein CACSQETELGGTQYF. The rearrangement uses TRBV4-1 and TRBJ2-5; D perhaps matches TRBD1 (6 bases). Germline V gives CDR1 MGHRA, CDR2 YSYEKL. The CDR3 has 15 residues.